The 12 T cell receptor beta chains listed next were all sequenced from one sample in a study of blood T cell repertoires in COVID-19. Profiled with immunoSEQ multiplex PCR; TCRdb holds only in-frame clones, not every one. Here the sample spans approximately 100,000 clones, more than 75% being singletons. Sequenced input: peripheral blood. The receptors originated from a man aged 50 to 59 with acute or convalescent COVID-19.

V gene TRBV10-2 combines with J gene TRBJ1-5; D unclear. Trimming removed 2 bases at V and 2 bases at J, with 22 bases between. CDR1 WSHSY and CDR2 SAAADI come from the germline V gene. This CDR3 is built from 19 residues. CDR3 in amino acids: CASSESGRKVGIGNQPQHF. Here the CDR3 DNA reads TGCGCCAGCAGTGAGAGCGGCAGGAAGGTGGGGATCGGCAATCAGCCCCAGCATTTT.

The chain combines TRBV25-1 with TRBJ1-1; 7 bases line up with TRBD1. CDR1 is MGHDK, CDR2 SYGVNS, per germline. After removal of 3 bases from V and 4 bases from J, the junction contained 14 bases not matched to a gene. This CDR3 contains 17 residues. The CDR3 loop reads CASSDHRTGLGGTEAFF. The CDR3 bases are TGTGCCAGCAGTGACCATCGGACAGGCCTGGGGGGCACTGAAGCTTTCTTT.

The chain links TRBV19 to TRBJ2-1; 9 nucleotides match TRBD2. CDR1 is LNHDA, CDR2 SQIVND, per germline (reference sequence). The CDR3 runs 14 residues. V gave up 3 bases and J gave up 4 bases; unmatched junction bases: 1. CDR3 coding DNA: TGTGCCAGTAGTATCCTAGCGGGATACAATGAGCAGTTCTTC. It is translated as CASSILAGYNEQFF.

The rearrangement joins TRBV7-9 to TRBJ1-2, with a tentative D call TRBD1 (6 bases). The germline V and J ends were trimmed by 5 bases and 5 bases, with 12 bases remaining between them. CDR3 length: 13 residues. Germline loops: CDR1 SEHNR, CDR2 FQNEAQ (reference sequence). The CDR3 DNA reads TGTGCCAGCAGCCCGGGGACACGATATGGCTACACCTTC. Residues: CASSPGTRYGYTF.

This sequence joins TRBV7-9 and TRBJ2-5; D may be TRBD1 (5 bases). Trimming took off 0 bases at V and 4 bases at J, with 12 bases between the two ends. The CDR3 sequence is 15 residues long. CDR1 is SEHNR and CDR2 is FQNEAQ in the germline V gene (reference sequence). This CDR3 is CASSLASPGRETQYF. The CDR3 DNA reads TGTGCCAGCAGCTTAGCCTCACCAGGGCGAGAGACCCAGTACTTC.

This sequence joins TRBV5-1 and TRBJ1-2; D is ambiguous. Trimming removed 2 bases at V and 8 bases at J, with 16 bases between. The CDR3 has 14 residues. In germline, CDR1 is SGHRS, CDR2 YFSETQ. CDR3 amino acids: CASSFAGALSGYTF. The CDR3 DNA is TGCGCCAGCAGCTTTGCCGGAGCCCTCTCCGGCTACACCTTC.

This clone was seen once. This rearrangement joins TRBV5-1 to TRBJ2-7; 8 positions agree with TRBD1. The V segment lost 7 bases and the J segment 0 bases; nucleotides outside the gene matches: 6. Looked up from germline, CDR1 is SGHRS and CDR2 is YFSETQ. This CDR3 has 14 amino acids. The CDR3 here is CASGATGGSYEQYF. In DNA form, the CDR3 reads TGCGCCAGCGGCGCTACAGGGGGCTCCTACGAGCAGTACTTC.

This chain connects TRBV4-1 to TRBJ1-1; TRBD1 matches 7 bases. Germline V gene sequence: CDR1 MGHRA, CDR2 YSYEKL. This CDR3 is built from 14 residues. Germline trimming cut 4 bases from V and 10 bases from J; bases unmatched to any gene: 12. The CDR3 loop reads CASSPGQVAGGAFF. The CDR3 coding sequence is TGCGCCAGCAGCCCAGGACAGGTAGCTGGAGGAGCTTTCTTT.

The chain couples TRBV3-1 (or the pseudogene TRBV3-2) to TRBJ1-4, with 7 positions matching TRBD1. Germline V gene sequence: CDR1 LGHDT, CDR2 YNNKEL (reference sequence). The J segment lost 8 bases and the V segment lost 3 bases, leaving 6 bases of the junction unmatched. This CDR3 spans 14 amino acids. The CDR3 spells CASSHFDRAEKLFF. The CDR3 DNA reads as TGTGCCAGCAGCCATTTTGACAGGGCCGAAAAACTGTTTTTT.

This clone was seen a few times. The V and J genes are TRBV19 and TRBJ2-5; TRBD2 matches at 8 bases. The trim removed 5 bases at V and 2 bases at J, leaving 4 bases unmatched. CDR1 is LNHDA, CDR2 SQIVND, per germline (reference sequence). The CDR3 runs 14 residues. The CDR3 DNA is TGTGCCAGTAGTCCACTAGCGGAGCAAGAGACCCAGTACTTC. Translated, it gives CASSPLAEQETQYF. Supplemented by reference TRBV19 and TRBJ2-5, the full variable domain reads DGGITQSPKYLFRKEGQNVTLSCEQNLNHDAMYWYRQDPGQGLRLIYYSQIVNDFQKGDIAEGYSVSREKKESFPLTVTSAQKNPTAFYLCASSPLAEQETQYFGPGTRLLVL.

The chain carries TRBV19 and TRBJ2-5, with 7 bases fitting TRBD1. The germline V gene has CDR1 LNHDA and CDR2 SQIVND (reference sequence). CDR3 length: 15 amino acids. The V gene end was trimmed by 6 bases and the J gene end by 4 bases; junction bases not matched to a gene: 11. The CDR3 nucleotides are TGTGCCAGTAGCAACCGCGACAGGGCGGGAGAGACCCAGTACTTC. Encoded protein: CASSNRDRAGETQYF.

The rearrangement uses TRBV19 and TRBJ2-4; maybe TRBD2 (5 bases). The germline gives CDR1 LNHDA, CDR2 SQIVND (reference sequence). The CDR3 extends over 15 amino acids. Trimming took 5 bases from V and 0 from J, leaving 11 bases between them. CDR3 bases: TGTGCCAGTAGTTCAGCGGCTTTAGCCAAAAACATTCAGTACTTC. Translated, it gives CASSSAALAKNIQYF.